These 26 T cell receptor beta chains were sequenced from one sample in a study of T cells in Graves' hyperthyroidism and ophthalmopathy. RNA transcripts yielded amplified TCR beta CDR3 regions. The TCR CDR3 was amplified in a first-round RT-PCR using the HTBI primer set. TCRdb called the multiplex PCR reads again in MiXCR, with one record for every CDR3 protein. This sample has more than 500,000 distinct CDR3 sequences; about 15% occur once, and the top ten carry over 3.5%. Sequenced sample: blood. All receptors come from a woman aged 40 to 50 with Graves' ophthalmopathy.

This clonotype occurred many times. The chain recombines TRBV6-1 with TRBJ2-7; maybe TRBD2 (7 bases). Germline-derived CDR1 and CDR2 are MNHNS and SASEGT. The V end lost 5 bases, the J end lost 6 bases, and 14 bases lay between the germline ends. This CDR3 has 13 amino acids. DNA for the CDR3: TGTGCCAGCAGTCCATCCGGGGGGCGCGAGCAGTACTTC. This translates into CASSPSGGREQYF.

In this sample, this clonotype turned up many times. The chain links TRBV25-1 to TRBJ2-7; no clear D. CDR1 MGHDK and CDR2 SYGVNS come from the germline V gene. V was shortened by 2 bases and J by 6 bases, with 8 bases between the two germline ends. This CDR3 is built from 12 residues. The CDR3 coding sequence is TGTGCCAGCAGTGAAGGCGAGGTCGAGCAGTACTTC. It yields the protein CASSEGEVEQYF.

Notes on this clonotype: At one end, the junction sequence differs from germline, possibly due to a read error. J is TRBJ2-2 and V is TRBV9; 12 positions match TRBD2. The CDR3 is made up of 16 amino acids. Germline CDR1 and CDR2: SGDLS and YYNGEE. CDR3 sequence (DNA): TGTGCCAGAAGCGTTCTAGCGGGAGGGCCCACCGGGGAGCTGTTTTTT. Translation gives CARSVLAGGPTGELFF.

This clonotype was seen many times. The chain joins TRBV29-1 to TRBJ2-7; D not resolved. The germline V gene has CDR1 SQVTM and CDR2 ANQGSEA. Trimming pared 0 bases from V and 2 bases from J, leaving 5 bases between. The CDR3 extends over 12 amino acids. The chain's CDR3 is CSVEEDAYEQYF. The CDR3 DNA sequence: TGCAGCGTTGAAGAAGACGCCTACGAGCAGTACTTC.

This clonotype has ten or more counts. V usage is TRBV7-9 and J usage is TRBJ2-7; 8 nucleotides agree with TRBD2. Germline CDR1 reads SEHNR; CDR2 reads FQNEAQ (reference sequence). Trimming cost V 5 bases and J 4 bases; bases outside gene matches: 10. The CDR3 totals 15 residues. The CDR3 protein is CASSGQSGSVYEQYF. Here the CDR3 DNA reads TGTGCCAGCAGCGGACAGAGCGGGAGCGTTTACGAGCAGTACTTC.

This clonotype was seen ten or more times. The chain carries TRBV28 and TRBJ2-7, with D possibly being TRBD2 (5 bases). Germline CDR1 is MDHEN and CDR2 is SYDVKM. V was shortened by 3 bases and J by 3 bases, with 15 bases between the two germline ends. This CDR3 is 15 amino acids long. The CDR3 reads CASSLRGFVDYEQYF. CDR3 in DNA: TGTGCCAGCAGTTTGCGCGGGTTCGTAGACTACGAGCAGTACTTC.

As DNA, the CDR3 is TGTGCCAGCAGCTTTCAAGGGGTCCCCGGGGAGCTGTTTTTT. This codes for CASSFQGVPGELFF. V is TRBV9 and J is TRBJ2-2, with D maybe TRBD1 (5 bases). V dropped 4 bases and J dropped 6 bases, with 13 bases sitting between them. The CDR3 runs 14 residues. Per germline, CDR1 SGDLS and CDR2 YYNGEE.

This clonotype appeared many times. This chain links TRBV5-1 with TRBJ2-7; 11 nucleotides agree with TRBD2. This CDR3 region has 16 residues. From germline, CDR1 is SGHRS and CDR2 YFSETQ. The V segment lost 4 bases and the J segment 6 bases; nucleotides outside the gene matches: 12. The chain's CDR3 is CASSKTLAGELSEQYF. In DNA, the CDR3 is TGCGCCAGCAGCAAAACACTAGCGGGAGAGCTATCCGAGCAGTACTTC.

This clonotype was detected only a few times. The V gene is TRBV11-2, the J gene TRBJ2-1; possible D gene TRBD2, 5 bases. The germline V and J ends were trimmed by 1 base and 6 bases, with 22 bases remaining between them. The CDR3 runs to 18 residues. Germline V gene sequence: CDR1 SGHAT, CDR2 FQNNGV. Written as DNA, the CDR3 is TGTGCCAGCAGCTTAGTCCGGCTAGCACACCTTCCTGCCAATGAGCAGTTCTTC. Encoded protein: CASSLVRLAHLPANEQFF.

This clonotype was seen a handful of times. The gene calls are TRBV27 and TRBJ2-7, with 7 bases aligning to TRBD2. The CDR3 is 14 amino acids. Germline CDR1 is MNHEY and CDR2 is SMNVEV (reference sequence). With 4 bases clipped from V and 1 base from J, the junction kept 4 bases outside the gene matches. CDR3 residues: CASSSSAGSYEQYF. CDR3 nucleotide sequence: TGTGCCAGCAGTTCATCAGCGGGATCCTACGAGCAGTACTTC.

This chain links TRBV30 with TRBJ1-1; 8 nucleotides align to TRBD1. The germline CDR1 and CDR2 sequences are GTSNPN and SVGIG (reference sequence). V lost 1 base, J lost 7 bases, and 5 bases stayed unmatched. The length of the CDR3 is 13 residues. CDR3 loop: CAWSATGVGEAFF. The CDR3 DNA sequence: TGTGCCTGGAGTGCGACAGGGGTAGGTGAAGCTTTCTTT.

This clonotype was detected many times. This chain joins TRBV9 and TRBJ2-5; 9 bases match TRBD2. V trimming: 4 bases; J trimming: 1 base; junction bases outside the gene matches: 5. The CDR3 length is 15 residues. Germline V gives CDR1 SGDLS, CDR2 YYNGEE. CDR3 in DNA: TGTGCCAGCAGCCAACAGGGACTAGCCCAAGAGACCCAGTACTTC. It is translated as CASSQQGLAQETQYF.

This clonotype was observed many times. The rearrangement joins TRBV24-1 to TRBJ2-2; D ambiguous. The V end was cut by 4 bases, the J end by 1 base, with 9 bases between. This CDR3 has 15 amino acids. Germline assignment: CDR1 KGHDR and CDR2 SFDVKD. The CDR3 region has the DNA TGTGCCACCAGTGACCCGGACGGGAACACCGGGGAGCTGTTTTTT. It encodes CATSDPDGNTGELFF.

This clonotype has more than one count but fewer than ten. The chain employs TRBV28 and TRBJ1-1; D is perhaps TRBD1 (6 bases). Germline CDR1 MDHEN, CDR2 SYDVKM. Trimming cost V 8 bases and J 1 base, with 17 bases left between them. The CDR3 extends over 15 amino acids. The CDR3 loop reads CASLTGGGGNTEAFF. CDR3 bases: TGTGCCAGCCTAACAGGAGGGGGGGGGAACACTGAAGCTTTCTTT.

This clonotype was seen ten or more times. This sequence joins TRBV3-1 and TRBJ2-5; 10 bases match TRBD1. After removal of 0 bases from V and 2 bases from J, the junction contained 15 bases not matched to a gene. Germline CDR1 is LGHDT and CDR2 is YNNKEL (reference sequence). CDR3 length equals 20 residues. For the CDR3, the DNA is TGTGCCAGCAGCCAAGATCAAGGGACAGGGGACTCCTGGGTGCAAGAGACCCAGTACTTC. Amino acids: CASSQDQGTGDSWVQETQYF.

There are many counts of this clonotype. The rearrangement joins TRBV28 to TRBJ2-5, with D perhaps TRBD1 or TRBD2 (5 bases each). Germline CDR1 is MDHEN and CDR2 is SYDVKM. The V end lost 5 bases, the J end lost 3 bases, and 13 bases lay between the germline ends. CDR3 length equals 14 residues. The CDR3 loop is CASSPPGAKETQYF. The CDR3 DNA sequence: TGTGCCAGCAGTCCACCCGGGGCCAAAGAGACCCAGTACTTC.

In its sample, this clonotype was seen a few times. This rearrangement joins TRBV10-3 to TRBJ1-5, with D hard to call. CDR1 and CDR2 (germline): ENHRY, SYGVKD. CDR3 size: 14 residues. Trimming removed 8 bases at V and 0 bases at J, with 11 bases between. CDR3 sequence reads: CAISPGNSNQPQHF. The CDR3 DNA follows: TGTGCCATCTCCCCGGGTAATAGCAATCAGCCCCAGCATTTT.

This rearrangement joins TRBV4-2 to TRBJ2-7; D possibly corresponds to TRBD2 (6 bases). The V gene's germline CDR1 is LGHNA and CDR2 YNFKEQ. V shed 0 bases and J shed 6 bases, with 18 bases lying between them. The CDR3 is made up of 16 amino acids. The CDR3 loop reads CASSQEVTSSRVEQYF. The CDR3 DNA is TGTGCCAGCAGCCAAGAGGTAACTAGCAGTAGGGTCGAGCAGTACTTC.

This clonotype was seen ten or more times. J is TRBJ2-5 and V is TRBV28; the match to TRBD2 covers 9 bases. The germline gives CDR1 MDHEN, CDR2 SYDVKM. The V gene end was trimmed by 1 base and the J gene end by 13 bases; junction bases not matched to a gene: 10. CDR3 size: 14 residues. DNA for the CDR3: TGTGCCAGCAGTTTATATCTAGCGGGGTTGCATGTGTACTTC. Translated: CASSLYLAGLHVYF.

The rearrangement joins TRBV6-2 or TRBV6-3 to TRBJ2-6; 9 nucleotides align to TRBD1. V shed 7 bases and J 4 bases; nucleotides not matched to a gene: 11. The CDR3 is 17 amino acids. Germline values: CDR1 MNHEY, CDR2 SVGEGT. In DNA, the CDR3 is TGTGCCAGCACCAACATGGACAGGGGAGCAGGGGCCAACGTCCTGACTTTC. Amino acid sequence: CASTNMDRGAGANVLTF.

This clonotype appeared many times. The chain combines TRBV7-3 with TRBJ1-1; D remains ambiguous. Trimming stripped 0 bases from V and 3 bases from J, with 5 bases between. The CDR3 contains 13 residues. Germline assignment: CDR1 SGHTA and CDR2 FQGTGA. The CDR3 reads CASSLTLDTEAFF. The CDR3 DNA follows: TGTGCCAGCAGCTTAACTCTGGACACTGAAGCTTTCTTT.

In this sample, this clonotype turned up many times. The chain links TRBV28 to TRBJ2-7; D gene ambiguous. Trimming stripped 2 bases from V and 0 bases from J, with 5 bases between. CDR1 is MDHEN, CDR2 SYDVKM, per germline. There are 13 residues in the CDR3. The CDR3 here is CASSLSYSYEQYF. CDR3 coding DNA: TGTGCCAGCAGTTTAAGCTACTCCTACGAGCAGTACTTC. Using reference TRBV28 and TRBJ2-7 for the parts outside the CDR3, the full variable domain is DVKVTQSSRYLVKRTGEKVFLECVQDMDHENMFWYRQDPGLGLRLIYFSYDVKMKEKGDIPEGYSVSREKKERFSLILESASTNQTSMYLCASSLSYSYEQYFGPGTRLTVT.

This clonotype was seen more than once but under ten times. This chain connects TRBV10-3 to TRBJ1-2; 11 nucleotides align to TRBD1. The junction had 8 bases not matched to a gene; V was cut back by 6 bases and J by 5 bases. Germline loops: CDR1 ENHRY, CDR2 SYGVKD. The CDR3 is 15 amino acids. This CDR3 is CAIRPGQGEVYGYTF. CDR3 nucleotide sequence: TGTGCCATCAGGCCGGGACAGGGGGAGGTTTATGGCTACACCTTC.

The chain is built from TRBV19 and TRBJ2-7; 7 positions match TRBD2. Germline assignment: CDR1 LNHDA and CDR2 SQIVND (reference sequence). The CDR3 consists of 16 residues. The J segment lost 3 bases and the V segment lost 6 bases, leaving 14 bases of the junction unmatched. Here the CDR3 reads CASRPRGVANRYEQYF. The CDR3 DNA reads TGTGCCAGTAGACCCCGGGGGGTGGCAAACCGCTACGAGCAGTACTTC.

This clonotype appeared many times. V usage is TRBV6-2 or TRBV6-3 and J usage is TRBJ2-7, with 12 bases identical to TRBD2. Per germline, CDR1 MNHEY and CDR2 SVGEGT. Trimming removed 0 bases from V and 2 bases from J; junction bases left unmatched: 5. This CDR3 is built from 17 residues. The CDR3 protein is CASSYSGLAGRTYEQYF. As DNA, the CDR3 is TGTGCCAGCAGTTACTCGGGACTAGCGGGCCGCACCTACGAGCAGTACTTC.

This clonotype was seen only a few times. The V call is TRBV6-1, the J call TRBJ2-7; TRBD1 agrees at 7 bases. The germline V gene has CDR1 MNHNS and CDR2 SASEGT. With V trimmed by 6 bases and J by 4 bases, 9 bases remained unmatched. The CDR3 totals 14 residues. As DNA, the CDR3 is TGTGCCAGCAGGTCCGGGACAGCCGAATACGAGCAGTACTTC. Protein: CASRSGTAEYEQYF.